These T cell receptor beta chains were read from a single sample in a study of CD8 T cells in Susac syndrome. TCRdb reanalysed the immunoSEQ multiplex PCR reads using MiXCR and keeps one entry per CDR3 protein. The sample has over 300,000 distinct CDR3 sequences; 90% to 95% are singletons. The sequenced material came from CD4+ T cells from PBMCs. The receptor source for this set is a human donor with multiple sclerosis. Each CDR3 is given with its conserved first and last residue. Each record gives: V gene, D gene, J gene, clone size, CDR3 DNA, CDR3 protein. D genes are given only for firm matches. The size of a clone is reported for some rows only, either as once, few or many, or as a class for expanded clones.

v_gene: TRBV5-1; d_gene: TRBD2; j_gene: TRBJ2-1; abundance: .; CDR3nt: TGCGCCAGCAGCTTGGGACTAGCGGGAGTGGATGAGCAGTTCTTC; CDR3aa: CASSLGLAGVDEQFF
v_gene: TRBV27; d_gene: TRBD1; j_gene: TRBJ1-2; abundance: .; CDR3nt: TGTGCCAGCAGTTCTCGACAGGGCTATGGCTACACCTTC; CDR3aa: CASSSRQGYGYTF
v_gene: TRBV3-1; d_gene: .; j_gene: TRBJ1-1; abundance: .; CDR3nt: TGTGCCAGCAGCCAAGAACTGGGTCTCACTGAAGCTTTCTTT; CDR3aa: CASSQELGLTEAFF
v_gene: TRBV11-2; d_gene: .; j_gene: TRBJ2-7; abundance: .; CDR3nt: TGTGCCAGCAGCTTAGTACCGGGAGTTTACGAGCAGTACTTC; CDR3aa: CASSLVPGVYEQYF
v_gene: TRBV5-8; d_gene: TRBD2; j_gene: TRBJ2-1; abundance: .; CDR3nt: TGTGCCAGCAGCTTGACTAGCGGGAGGTTCAATGAGCAGTTCTTC; CDR3aa: CASSLTSGRFNEQFF
v_gene: TRBV19; d_gene: TRBD1; j_gene: TRBJ1-2; abundance: .; CDR3nt: TGTGCCAGTAGGGCGACGGACAGGGGTTATGGCTACACCTTC; CDR3aa: CASRATDRGYGYTF
v_gene: TRBV19; d_gene: .; j_gene: TRBJ1-1; abundance: once; CDR3nt: TGTGCCAGTAAACTCCGGACAGAATCAGGCACTGAAGCTTTCTTT; CDR3aa: CASKLRTESGTEAFF
v_gene: TRBV11-1; d_gene: TRBD2; j_gene: TRBJ2-1; abundance: .; CDR3nt: TGTGCCAGCAGCTTAGTAGCCACCAGACTAGCGGGAGGGAAATACAATGAGCAGTTCTTC; CDR3aa: CASSLVATRLAGGKYNEQFF
v_gene: TRBV12-3/TRBV12-4; d_gene: .; j_gene: TRBJ1-1; abundance: .; CDR3nt: TGTGCCAGCAGTACTCGGGACGGAGTTTTTGAAGCTTTCTTT; CDR3aa: CASSTRDGVFEAFF
v_gene: TRBV12-3/TRBV12-4; d_gene: TRBD2; j_gene: TRBJ2-1; abundance: .; CDR3nt: TGTGCCAGCAAAATGGCGCGACTAGCGGGGGTGAATGAGCAGTTCTTC; CDR3aa: CASKMARLAGVNEQFF
v_gene: TRBV24-1; d_gene: TRBD2; j_gene: TRBJ2-1; abundance: once; CDR3nt: TGTGCCACCAGTGATTTGATAGTACGGGGGGGCAATGAGCAGTTCTTC; CDR3aa: CATSDLIVRGGNEQFF
v_gene: TRBV29-1; d_gene: .; j_gene: TRBJ2-4; abundance: .; CDR3nt: TGCAGCGTTGAATTCGACAGCCAGTCGCAGTACTTC; CDR3aa: CSVEFDSQSQYF
v_gene: TRBV20-1; d_gene: .; j_gene: TRBJ1-5; abundance: few; CDR3nt: TGCAGTGCTAGACCTAATAGCAATCAGCCCCAGCATTTT; CDR3aa: CSARPNSNQPQHF
v_gene: TRBV18; d_gene: .; j_gene: TRBJ2-1; abundance: once; CDR3nt: TGTGCCAGCTCGACGGGAGTTAAGAATGAGCAGTTCTTC; CDR3aa: CASSTGVKNEQFF
v_gene: TRBV9; d_gene: TRBD2; j_gene: TRBJ2-1; abundance: .; CDR3nt: TGTGCCAGCAGCGTAGGCCAAGCGGGGGGTCAGAATGAGCAGTTCTTC; CDR3aa: CASSVGQAGGQNEQFF
v_gene: TRBV12-3/TRBV12-4; d_gene: .; j_gene: TRBJ2-4; abundance: .; CDR3nt: TGTGCCACCCAGGGCCTAGAGTCCCTAGCCAAAAACATTCAGTACTTC; CDR3aa: CATQGLESLAKNIQYF
v_gene: TRBV12-3/TRBV12-4; d_gene: .; j_gene: TRBJ1-1; abundance: .; CDR3nt: TGTGCCAGCAGTTTGGGTCATAACGGGGGCACCGAAGCTTTCTTT; CDR3aa: CASSLGHNGGTEAFF
v_gene: TRBV29-1; d_gene: .; j_gene: TRBJ2-1; abundance: .; CDR3nt: TGCAGCGTTGAAGGCTACAGGGTAAGGAGCTCCTACAATGAGCAGTTCTTC; CDR3aa: CSVEGYRVRSSYNEQFF
v_gene: TRBV7-7; d_gene: .; j_gene: TRBJ2-5; abundance: once; CDR3nt: TGTGCTAGCAGCTTAGGATTGGCGGTCGAAGAGACCCAGTACTTC; CDR3aa: CASSLGLAVEETQYF
v_gene: TRBV30; d_gene: TRBD1; j_gene: TRBJ2-3; abundance: .; CDR3nt: TGTGCCTGGACTCGGACAGGGAGGACAGATACGCAGTATTTT; CDR3aa: CAWTRTGRTDTQYF
v_gene: TRBV11-2; d_gene: .; j_gene: TRBJ2-1; abundance: .; CDR3nt: TGTGCCAGCAGCCCCCTGGTGACCAATGAGCAGTTCTTC; CDR3aa: CASSPLVTNEQFF
v_gene: TRBV11-2; d_gene: .; j_gene: TRBJ1-1; abundance: .; CDR3nt: TGTGCCAGCAGCTTAGAGGTGGGAGTGGGCACTGAAGCTTTCTTT; CDR3aa: CASSLEVGVGTEAFF
v_gene: TRBV11-2; d_gene: TRBD1; j_gene: TRBJ2-7; abundance: .; CDR3nt: TGTGCCAGCAGCCCACTGCGGGGACAGGATTCCTACGAGCAGTACTTC; CDR3aa: CASSPLRGQDSYEQYF
v_gene: TRBV12-3/TRBV12-4; d_gene: .; j_gene: TRBJ1-2; abundance: .; CDR3nt: TGTGCCAGCAGTTTAGCGGGGGGGCTCGGTGGCTACACCTTC; CDR3aa: CASSLAGGLGGYTF
v_gene: TRBV12-3/TRBV12-4; d_gene: .; j_gene: TRBJ2-4; abundance: .; CDR3nt: TGTGCCAGCAGTCCGCGGGACAGTCGAGCGAACATTCAGTACTTC; CDR3aa: CASSPRDSRANIQYF
v_gene: TRBV29-1; d_gene: .; j_gene: TRBJ1-3; abundance: .; CDR3nt: TGCAGCGTTTTCGTTTCTGGAAACACCATATATTTT; CDR3aa: CSVFVSGNTIYF
v_gene: TRBV5-8; d_gene: .; j_gene: TRBJ2-7; abundance: .; CDR3nt: TGTGCCAGCAGCGCCCACAGGGGAGGAAGCGACGAGCAGTACTTC; CDR3aa: CASSAHRGGSDEQYF
v_gene: TRBV21-1; d_gene: .; j_gene: TRBJ1-2; abundance: once; CDR3nt: TGTGCCAGCAGCGCGGGACAGAAGTTTTGCTATGGCTACACCTTC; CDR3aa: CASSAGQKFCYGYTF
v_gene: TRBV29-1; d_gene: TRBD1; j_gene: TRBJ2-6; abundance: .; CDR3nt: TGCAGCGTACGACAGGGCTCTGGGGCCAACGTCCTGACTTTC; CDR3aa: CSVRQGSGANVLTF
v_gene: TRBV9; d_gene: TRBD1; j_gene: TRBJ2-7; abundance: .; CDR3nt: TGTGCCAGCAGCCCAATAGGACAGGGCTCCTACGAGCAGTACTTC; CDR3aa: CASSPIGQGSYEQYF
v_gene: TRBV4-3; d_gene: .; j_gene: TRBJ1-3; abundance: .; CDR3nt: TGCGCCAGCAGCCAAGATTATCCGACAGTTAAGCGTAACACCATATATTTT; CDR3aa: CASSQDYPTVKRNTIYF
v_gene: TRBV5-1; d_gene: .; j_gene: TRBJ1-2; abundance: .; CDR3nt: TGCGCCAGCAGTCTAGGTTCTCCCGGACTTAACTATGGCTACACCTTC; CDR3aa: CASSLGSPGLNYGYTF
v_gene: TRBV20-1; d_gene: TRBD1; j_gene: TRBJ1-2; abundance: .; CDR3nt: TGCAGTGCTAGGGGACAGGCCCCCTTCTATGGCTACACCTTC; CDR3aa: CSARGQAPFYGYTF
v_gene: TRBV30; d_gene: .; j_gene: TRBJ1-5; abundance: .; CDR3nt: TGTGCCTGGAACAGGGAGGGCAATCAGCCCCAGCATTTT; CDR3aa: CAWNREGNQPQHF
v_gene: TRBV25-1; d_gene: .; j_gene: TRBJ1-2; abundance: few; CDR3nt: TGTGCCAGCAGTGAAGGGCGTGGCTACACCTTC; CDR3aa: CASSEGRGYTF
v_gene: TRBV25-1; d_gene: TRBD1; j_gene: TRBJ2-7; abundance: .; CDR3nt: TGTGCCAGCAGTGAACCCGGGACAGGGACGTACGAGCAGTACTTC; CDR3aa: CASSEPGTGTYEQYF
v_gene: TRBV7-9; d_gene: .; j_gene: TRBJ1-3; abundance: .; CDR3nt: TGTGCCAGCAGCTTAGTCGCGATCTCTGGAAACACCATATATTTT; CDR3aa: CASSLVAISGNTIYF
v_gene: TRBV2; d_gene: TRBD2; j_gene: TRBJ2-1; abundance: .; CDR3nt: TGTGCCAGCAGGACCCCCCAAGCGGGGCTTTACAATGAGCAGTTCTTC; CDR3aa: CASRTPQAGLYNEQFF
v_gene: TRBV2; d_gene: .; j_gene: TRBJ1-1; abundance: once; CDR3nt: TGTGCCAGCGGGGGGCGGAGAGGCACTGAAGCTTTCTTT; CDR3aa: CASGGRRGTEAFF
v_gene: TRBV30; d_gene: .; j_gene: TRBJ2-2; abundance: .; CDR3nt: TGTGCCTGGAAGGGGACCTCGGCAGGCGGGGAGCTGTTTTTT; CDR3aa: CAWKGTSAGGELFF
v_gene: TRBV19; d_gene: .; j_gene: TRBJ2-2; abundance: .; CDR3nt: TGTGCCAGTAGTACGGACAGGAACACCGGGGAGCTGTTTTTT; CDR3aa: CASSTDRNTGELFF
v_gene: TRBV7-3; d_gene: .; j_gene: TRBJ1-1; abundance: .; CDR3nt: TGTGCCAGCAGCTTAACGGGGCAGGGAAACACTGAAGCTTTCTTT; CDR3aa: CASSLTGQGNTEAFF
v_gene: TRBV7-3; d_gene: .; j_gene: TRBJ2-1; abundance: .; CDR3nt: TGTGCCAGCAGCTTAGCGGGGCAGATGGATGAGCAGTTCTTC; CDR3aa: CASSLAGQMDEQFF
v_gene: TRBV2; d_gene: TRBD1; j_gene: TRBJ1-2; abundance: .; CDR3nt: TGTGCCAGCACCGCCTCGGGGCAGGGGGACGGCTACACCTTC; CDR3aa: CASTASGQGDGYTF
v_gene: TRBV5-1; d_gene: .; j_gene: TRBJ2-1; abundance: .; CDR3nt: TGCGCCAGCAGCTTGGTAGGGGCCTCCTACAATGAGCAGTTCTTC; CDR3aa: CASSLVGASYNEQFF
v_gene: TRBV11-2; d_gene: TRBD1; j_gene: TRBJ2-1; abundance: .; CDR3nt: TGTGCCAGCAGTTATACACAGGGGGTGAATGAGCAGTTCTTC; CDR3aa: CASSYTQGVNEQFF
v_gene: TRBV9; d_gene: TRBD2; j_gene: TRBJ2-7; abundance: .; CDR3nt: TGTGCCAGCAGCGTTAGCGGGAGAGGTGGCGAGCAGTACTTC; CDR3aa: CASSVSGRGGEQYF
v_gene: TRBV27; d_gene: .; j_gene: TRBJ1-5; abundance: .; CDR3nt: TGTGCCAGCAGTTTCAGGGACAATCAGCCCCAGCATTTT; CDR3aa: CASSFRDNQPQHF